This entry describes one T cell receptor (beta chain). These data originate in a study of blood T cell repertoires in COVID-19. V shed 5 bases and J shed 0 bases, with 7 bases lying between them. Germline assignment: CDR1 MRHNA and CDR2 SNTAGT. This CDR3 is 13 amino acids long. In the source study's methods: Scientists estimated how many nucleated cells there were by amplifying reference gene primers. Only in-frame clones appear in the TCRdb table, and some are missing; sequencing was by immunoSEQ multiplex PCR. V, J and clone size are taken as reported in that table, and D and trimming were inferred from the DNA itself. The table has some 74,000 clones, less than 85% seen once; the top ten hold 15% to 20%.

The chain uses TRBV6-4 and TRBJ1-1; D remains unclear. The TCR originated in a woman over 75 with acute or convalescent COVID-19. The source material was peripheral blood. The CDR3 loop reads CASSLNMNTEAFF. CDR3 nucleotides: TGTGCCAGCAGTTTGAACATGAACACTGAAGCTTTCTTT.